This TCR beta chain originates from a study of blood T cell repertoires in COVID-19. About the research overall: Both acute and convalescent COVID-19 samples were obtained from the United States, Italy and Spain.

This clone was counted a single time. This CDR3 spans 14 amino acids. V shed 2 bases and J 6 bases; nucleotides not matched to a gene: 6. The germline gives CDR1 SGHRS, CDR2 YFSETQ. In the original analysis: It was from reference gene primer amplification that nucleated cell counts were estimated. The table came from immunoSEQ multiplex PCR; TCRdb's copy has only in-frame clones and leaves some out. V and J calls and clone size are copied from that table; D and trimming were computed from the DNA. In the table there are about 350,000 clones, about 88% of which are singletons. Seattle's enrolled individuals joined amid active infection and were then monitored longitudinally.

This clonotype was sampled from a woman aged 70-85 years with COVID-19, enrolled during active disease. The sequencing input was peripheral blood. The chain carries TRBV5-1 and TRBJ1-1; the match to TRBD1 covers 8 bases. Here the CDR3 reads CASSFPGGSAEAFF. The CDR3 coding sequence is TGCGCCAGCAGCTTTCCAGGGGGCAGCGCTGAAGCTTTCTTT. The full variable domain, rest sourced from reference TRBV5-1 and TRBJ1-1, is KAGVTQTPRYLIKTRGQQVTLSCSPISGHRSVSWYQQTPGQGLQFLFEYFSETQRNKGNFPGRFSGRQFSNSRSEMNVSTLELGDSALYLCASSFPGGSAEAFFGQGTRLTVV.